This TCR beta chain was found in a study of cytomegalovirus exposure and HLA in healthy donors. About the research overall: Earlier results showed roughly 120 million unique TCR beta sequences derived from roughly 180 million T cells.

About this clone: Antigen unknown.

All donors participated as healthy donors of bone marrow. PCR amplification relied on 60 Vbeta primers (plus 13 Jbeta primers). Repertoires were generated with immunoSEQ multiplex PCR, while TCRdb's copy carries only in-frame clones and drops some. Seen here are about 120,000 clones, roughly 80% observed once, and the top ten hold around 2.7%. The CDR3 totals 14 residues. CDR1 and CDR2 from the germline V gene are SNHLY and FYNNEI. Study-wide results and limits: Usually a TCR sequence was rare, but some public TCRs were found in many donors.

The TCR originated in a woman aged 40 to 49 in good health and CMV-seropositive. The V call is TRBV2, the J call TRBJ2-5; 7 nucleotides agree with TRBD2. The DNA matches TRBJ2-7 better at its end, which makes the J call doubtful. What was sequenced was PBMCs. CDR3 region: CASRPGLSSYEQYF. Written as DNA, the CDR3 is TGTGCCAGCAGACCGGGACTAAGCTCCTACGAGCAGTACTTC.